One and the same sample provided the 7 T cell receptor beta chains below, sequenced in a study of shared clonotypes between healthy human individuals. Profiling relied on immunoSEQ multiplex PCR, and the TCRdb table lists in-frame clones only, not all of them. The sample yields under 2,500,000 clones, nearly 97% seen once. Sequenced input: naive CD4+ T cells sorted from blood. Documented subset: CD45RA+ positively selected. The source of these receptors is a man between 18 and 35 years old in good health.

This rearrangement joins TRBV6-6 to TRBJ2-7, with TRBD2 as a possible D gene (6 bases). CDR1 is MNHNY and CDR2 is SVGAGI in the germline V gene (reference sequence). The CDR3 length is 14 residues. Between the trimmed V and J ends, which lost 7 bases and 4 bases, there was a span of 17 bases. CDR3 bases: TGTGCCAGCACCCGGGGGACTTTGGGGTACGAGCAGTACTTC. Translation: CASTRGTLGYEQYF.

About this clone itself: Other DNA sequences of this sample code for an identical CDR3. CDR3 in amino acids: CASSLGTAYNEQFF. In nucleotides, the CDR3 is TGCGCCAGCAGCCTCGGGACAGCTTACAATGAGCAGTTCTTC. This chain connects TRBV5-1 to TRBJ2-1, with TRBD1 matching 7 bases. The junction had 5 bases not matched to a gene; V was cut back by 4 bases and J by 4 bases. CDR3 size: 14 residues. Germline V gives CDR1 SGHRS, CDR2 YFSETQ.

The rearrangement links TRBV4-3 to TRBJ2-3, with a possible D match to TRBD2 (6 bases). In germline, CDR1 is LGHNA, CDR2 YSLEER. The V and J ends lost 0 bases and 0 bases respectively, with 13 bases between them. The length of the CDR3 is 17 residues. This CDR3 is CASSQDTADYSTDTQYF. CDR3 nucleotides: TGCGCCAGCAGCCAAGATACCGCGGACTACAGCACAGATACGCAGTATTTT.

This CDR3 is CASSPGQKYEQYF. The CDR3 bases are TGCGCCAGCAGCCCGGGACAGAAGTACGAGCAGTACTTC. The V gene is TRBV5-1, the J gene TRBJ2-7; 7 bases are shared with TRBD1. Germline CDR1 reads SGHRS; CDR2 reads YFSETQ. V lost 4 bases, J lost 4 bases, and 5 bases stayed unmatched. This CDR3 has 13 residues.

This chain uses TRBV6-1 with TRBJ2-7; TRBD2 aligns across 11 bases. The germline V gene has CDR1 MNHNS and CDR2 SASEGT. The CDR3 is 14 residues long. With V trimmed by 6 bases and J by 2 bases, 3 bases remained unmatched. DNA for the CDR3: TGTGCCAGCAGGACTAGCGGGAATACCTACGAGCAGTACTTC. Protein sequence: CASRTSGNTYEQYF.

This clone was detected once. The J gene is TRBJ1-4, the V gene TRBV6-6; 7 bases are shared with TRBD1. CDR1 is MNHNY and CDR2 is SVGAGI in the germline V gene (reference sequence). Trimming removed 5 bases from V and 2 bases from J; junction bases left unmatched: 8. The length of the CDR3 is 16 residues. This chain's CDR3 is CASSPRGGDTNEKLFF. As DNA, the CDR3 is TGTGCCAGCAGTCCCAGGGGGGGGGATACTAATGAAAAACTGTTTTTT.

This chain's CDR3 is CATSREGGNEQFF. CDR3 bases: TGTGCCACCAGCAGAGAAGGGGGGAATGAGCAGTTCTTC. The V gene is TRBV15, the J gene TRBJ2-1, with D perhaps given as TRBD1 or TRBD2 (6 bases each). V shed 0 bases and J shed 7 bases, with 7 bases lying between them. The germline gives CDR1 LNHNV, CDR2 YYDKDF (reference sequence). This CDR3 spans 13 amino acids.